These T cell receptor beta chains were read from a single sample in a study of cytomegalovirus exposure and HLA in healthy donors. TCRdb keeps only in-frame clones here, not all; method: immunoSEQ multiplex PCR. The sample has about 170,000 clones; almost 80% are singletons. Specimen: PBMCs. Receptor source: a woman between 50 and 59 years old in good health and CMV-seropositive. Each CDR3 is given with its conserved first and last residue. The D gene is left open where the match is weak. Where a row states a size, it is once, few, many or the class of an expanded clone; other rows omit it.

CDR3aa: CASSPDRGANYGYTF
len: 15
abundance: NA
v_gene: TRBV5-6
d_gene: TRBD1
j_gene: TRBJ1-2

CDR3aa: CASSPNRRGNTEAFF
len: 15
abundance: NA
v_gene: TRBV18
d_gene: NA
j_gene: TRBJ1-1

CDR3aa: CASSRGWFSNQPQHF
len: 15
abundance: NA
v_gene: TRBV28
d_gene: NA
j_gene: TRBJ1-5

CDR3aa: CASSRVTSGVNEQFF
len: 15
abundance: few
v_gene: TRBV2
d_gene: NA
j_gene: TRBJ2-1

CDR3aa: CASSLAPVPTDTQYF
len: 15
abundance: few
v_gene: TRBV11-2
d_gene: NA
j_gene: TRBJ2-3

CDR3aa: CASSAGTGNRSYNSPLHF
len: 18
abundance: NA
v_gene: TRBV27
d_gene: TRBD1
j_gene: TRBJ1-6

CDR3aa: CASSPDSLSGNTIYF
len: 15
abundance: NA
v_gene: TRBV5-4
d_gene: NA
j_gene: TRBJ1-3

CDR3aa: CASSEWASSYNEQFF
len: 15
abundance: few
v_gene: TRBV10-2
d_gene: NA
j_gene: TRBJ2-1

CDR3aa: CASSQQGPPHNEQFF
len: 15
abundance: NA
v_gene: TRBV5-4
d_gene: NA
j_gene: TRBJ2-1

CDR3aa: CASSSKTGEYQETQYF
len: 16
abundance: NA
v_gene: TRBV7-8
d_gene: TRBD1
j_gene: TRBJ2-5

CDR3aa: CASSLPDRVSDTQYF
len: 15
abundance: NA
v_gene: TRBV5-8
d_gene: TRBD1
j_gene: TRBJ2-3

CDR3aa: CASSLLGTGELFF
len: 13
abundance: NA
v_gene: TRBV5-1
d_gene: NA
j_gene: TRBJ2-2

CDR3aa: CASSLMADSYEQYF
len: 14
abundance: NA
v_gene: TRBV7-2
d_gene: NA
j_gene: TRBJ2-7

CDR3aa: CASRLQAGDEKLFF
len: 14
abundance: NA
v_gene: TRBV2
d_gene: NA
j_gene: TRBJ1-4

CDR3aa: CASSLAGANTEAFF
len: 14
abundance: NA
v_gene: TRBV27
d_gene: NA
j_gene: TRBJ1-1

CDR3aa: CASSEHLNAIYF
len: 12
abundance: NA
v_gene: TRBV6-1
d_gene: NA
j_gene: TRBJ1-3

CDR3aa: CASSELGSTEAFF
len: 13
abundance: NA
v_gene: TRBV2
d_gene: NA
j_gene: TRBJ1-1

CDR3aa: CASSLGPAGNQPQHF
len: 15
abundance: NA
v_gene: TRBV5-1
d_gene: NA
j_gene: TRBJ1-5

CDR3aa: CASSLGLSSYNEQFF
len: 15
abundance: NA
v_gene: TRBV6-5
d_gene: TRBD2
j_gene: TRBJ2-1

CDR3aa: CASSPWATTNEKLFF
len: 15
abundance: NA
v_gene: TRBV6-5
d_gene: NA
j_gene: TRBJ1-4

CDR3aa: CASSTPNGLWQFF
len: 13
abundance: NA
v_gene: TRBV19
d_gene: NA
j_gene: TRBJ2-1

CDR3aa: CASSVEPSSAGGLYEQYF
len: 18
abundance: NA
v_gene: TRBV9
d_gene: TRBD2
j_gene: TRBJ2-7

CDR3aa: CAISATPGGYEQYF
len: 14
abundance: NA
v_gene: TRBV10-3
d_gene: NA
j_gene: TRBJ2-7

CDR3aa: CASSVSPAGKETQYF
len: 15
abundance: NA
v_gene: TRBV9
d_gene: TRBD2
j_gene: TRBJ2-5

CDR3aa: CASTRQTLNEKLFF
len: 14
abundance: NA
v_gene: TRBV28
d_gene: NA
j_gene: TRBJ1-4

CDR3aa: CAWKKENPGNTEAFF
len: 15
abundance: NA
v_gene: TRBV30
d_gene: NA
j_gene: TRBJ1-1

CDR3aa: CASSVFPAGSVTDTQYF
len: 17
abundance: NA
v_gene: TRBV6-1
d_gene: TRBD2
j_gene: TRBJ2-3

CDR3aa: CASSPGTEITDTQYF
len: 15
abundance: NA
v_gene: TRBV18
d_gene: TRBD1
j_gene: TRBJ2-3

CDR3aa: CASRVAGGEQFF
len: 12
abundance: NA
v_gene: TRBV28
d_gene: TRBD2
j_gene: TRBJ2-1

CDR3aa: CASSWGTGNSPLHF
len: 14
abundance: NA
v_gene: TRBV5-1
d_gene: TRBD1
j_gene: TRBJ1-6

CDR3aa: CASSVGTSGDLYEQYF
len: 16
abundance: few
v_gene: TRBV9
d_gene: TRBD2
j_gene: TRBJ2-7

CDR3aa: CASSQDLGLLAGSLAKNIQYF
len: 21
abundance: NA
v_gene: TRBV4-1
d_gene: TRBD2
j_gene: TRBJ2-4

CDR3aa: CATSRDIWTVDEQYF
len: 15
abundance: NA
v_gene: TRBV15
d_gene: NA
j_gene: TRBJ2-7